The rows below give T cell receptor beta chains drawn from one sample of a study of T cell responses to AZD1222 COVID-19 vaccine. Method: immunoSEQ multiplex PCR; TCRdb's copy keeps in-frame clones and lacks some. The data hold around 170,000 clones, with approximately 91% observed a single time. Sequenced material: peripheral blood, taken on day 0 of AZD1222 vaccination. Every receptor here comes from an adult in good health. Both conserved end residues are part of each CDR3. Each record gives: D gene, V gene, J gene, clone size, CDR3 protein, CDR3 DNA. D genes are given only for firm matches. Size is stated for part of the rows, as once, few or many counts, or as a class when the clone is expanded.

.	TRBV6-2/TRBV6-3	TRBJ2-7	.	CASSYPNPKQYF	TGTGCCAGCAGTTACCCTAACCCGAAGCAGTACTTC
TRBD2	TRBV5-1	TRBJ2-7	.	CASSMGLAGPDGEQYF	TGCGCCAGCAGCATGGGACTAGCGGGACCGGACGGGGAGCAGTACTTC
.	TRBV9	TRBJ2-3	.	CASSTSTKDTQYF	TGTGCCAGCAGCACCTCCACTAAGGATACGCAGTATTTT
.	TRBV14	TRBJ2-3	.	CASRELAEADTQYF	TGTGCCAGCAGGGAACTAGCTGAGGCAGATACGCAGTATTTT
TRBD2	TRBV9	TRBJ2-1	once	CASSTRTSGIYNEQFF	TGTGCCAGCAGCACCCGGACTAGCGGGATATACAATGAGCAGTTCTTC
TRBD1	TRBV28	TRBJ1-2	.	CASSLARGYGYTF	TGTGCCAGCAGTTTAGCCAGGGGGTATGGCTACACCTTC
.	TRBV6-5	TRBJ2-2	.	CASSQAGELFF	TGTGCCAGCAGCCAGGCCGGGGAGCTGTTTTTT
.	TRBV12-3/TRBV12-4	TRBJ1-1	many	CASSRELTEAFF	TGTGCCAGCAGTCGGGAGCTCACTGAAGCTTTCTTT
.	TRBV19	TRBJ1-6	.	CASSKESSYNSPLHF	TGTGCCAGTAGTAAGGAGAGCTCCTATAATTCACCCCTCCACTTT
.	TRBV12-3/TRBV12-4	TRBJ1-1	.	CASSLIGNTEAFF	TGTGCCAGCAGTTTGATAGGGAACACTGAAGCTTTCTTT
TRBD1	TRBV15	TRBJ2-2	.	CATSARQGNTGELFF	TGTGCCACCAGCGCTCGACAGGGGAACACCGGGGAGCTGTTTTTT